These 32 T cell receptor beta chains came from one sample sequenced in a study of CD39 and CD103 CD8 tumor-infiltrating T cells. Using immunoSEQ multiplex PCR, the repertoire was profiled, and TCRdb retains in-frame clones only, with some absent. The sample holds some 16,000 clones, 90% to 95% seen once. What was sequenced was CD8+ T cells sorted from blood. Stated subset: total memory CD8 T cells (CD45RA-CCR7+/-) from blood or uninvolved lymph node. The origin of the receptors is a human donor with head and neck squamous cell carcinoma.

The J gene is TRBJ1-1, the V gene TRBV19; D remains unclear. Trimming took 5 bases from V and 1 from J, leaving 8 bases between them. This CDR3 is built from 13 residues. The V gene's germline CDR1 is LNHDA and CDR2 SQIVND (reference sequence). CDR3 protein: CASSQTRNTEAFF. As DNA, the CDR3 is TGTGCCAGTAGTCAGACAAGGAACACTGAAGCTTTCTTT.

The CDR3 region is CASSEGFSGYTF. In DNA, the CDR3 is TGTGCCAGCAGTGAAGGGTTTAGTGGCTACACCTTC. The chain carries TRBV6-1 and TRBJ1-2; unclear D gene. Germline CDR1 reads MNHNS; CDR2 reads SASEGT. There are 12 residues in the CDR3. Trimming left V 1 base short and J 7 bases short, with 7 bases between.

The chain has TRBV11-2 and TRBJ2-7; D remains ambiguous. There are 11 residues in the CDR3. V gave up 2 bases and J gave up 2 bases, with 1 base separating them. The germline CDR1 and CDR2 sequences are SGHAT and FQNNGV. The CDR3 nucleotides are TGTGCCAGCAGCTTAACCTACGAGCAGTACTTC. Translated, it gives CASSLTYEQYF.

This clone was seen only a few times. DNA of the CDR3: TGCGCCAGCAGCCAAGGGCGGGGGGGATCGGCTTTGTACGAGCAGTACTTC. This gives the protein CASSQGRGGSALYEQYF. The gene calls are TRBV4-1 and TRBJ2-7; 9 bases are shared with TRBD2. The germline V gene has CDR1 MGHRA and CDR2 YSYEKL. The CDR3 is 17 amino acids. V dropped 1 base and J dropped 4; count of bases not matched to a gene: 11.

In its sample, this clone was seen once. The chain has TRBV6-1 and TRBJ2-7; 12 positions match TRBD1. Losses at the gene ends were 6 bases for V and 5 bases for J; bases not matched to a gene: 5. Germline CDR1 reads MNHNS; CDR2 reads SASEGT. The CDR3 loop spans 14 amino acids. The CDR3 sequence is CASSTGTGGDEQYF. DNA for the CDR3: TGTGCCAGCAGCACCGGGACAGGGGGCGACGAGCAGTACTTC.

This clone was recorded once. Here the CDR3 reads CASSLDGNSGNTIYF. Here the CDR3 DNA reads TGTGCCAGCAGCTTAGACGGGAACTCTGGAAACACCATATATTTT. This rearrangement joins TRBV11-2 to TRBJ1-3, with unresolved D. The V gene's germline CDR1 is SGHAT and CDR2 FQNNGV. The V and J ends lost 0 bases and 0 bases respectively, with 6 bases between them. The CDR3 totals 15 residues.

This chain links TRBV29-1 with TRBJ1-1, with a weak D call TRBD1 (5 bases). The CDR3 runs to 12 residues. Per the germline V gene, CDR1 is SQVTM and CDR2 is ANQGSEA. V was trimmed by 8 bases and J by 5 bases, leaving 15 bases between them. CDR3: CSTKGRRTEAFF. CDR3 in DNA: TGCAGCACAAAGGGGCGACGGACTGAAGCTTTCTTT.

This chain's CDR3 is CSVGNGNEQFF. The CDR3 nucleotides are TGCAGCGTTGGGAATGGCAATGAGCAGTTCTTC. This chain connects TRBV29-1 to TRBJ2-1; D not resolved. The germline CDR1 and CDR2 sequences are SQVTM and ANQGSEA. CDR3 size: 11 residues. Trimming pared 4 bases from V and 6 bases from J, leaving 7 bases between.

In DNA, the CDR3 is TGTGCCAGCAGTTTATCGGGGACAGCTTCCTACAATGAGCAGTTCTTC. Its translation: CASSLSGTASYNEQFF. The chain carries TRBV27 and TRBJ2-1; 7 nucleotides match TRBD1. The CDR3 runs 16 residues. V gave up 0 bases and J gave up 1 base; unmatched junction bases: 3. Germline V CDR1 and CDR2: MNHEY, SMNVEV (reference sequence).

The CDR3 nucleotides read TGCGCCAGCAGCTTAGCAGGGAATGAGCAGTTCTTC. The encoded protein is CASSLAGNEQFF. This sequence joins TRBV5-1 and TRBJ2-1, with D possibly matching TRBD1 (5 bases). In germline, CDR1 is SGHRS, CDR2 YFSETQ. V was shortened by 2 bases and J by 7 bases, with 7 bases between the two germline ends. There are 12 residues in the CDR3.

CDR3 nucleotide sequence: TGTGCCAGCAGCTTATTTTGGGGGGCAGAGGATCAGCCCCAGCATTTT. It encodes CASSLFWGAEDQPQHF. The chain is built from TRBV7-9 and TRBJ1-5, with D tentatively TRBD1 (6 bases). The germline V and J ends were trimmed by 2 bases and 5 bases, with 16 bases remaining between them. The CDR3 loop spans 16 amino acids. Germline CDR1 reads SEHNR; CDR2 reads FQNEAQ (reference sequence).

The gene calls are TRBV2 and TRBJ2-2; D remains unclear. The germline V and J ends were trimmed by 6 bases and 2 bases, with 13 bases remaining between them. The CDR3 runs 15 residues. CDR1 is SNHLY, CDR2 FYNNEI, per germline. CDR3 in amino acids: CASSEAAGNTGELFF. The CDR3 DNA reads as TGTGCCAGCAGCGAGGCCGCCGGTAACACCGGGGAGCTGTTTTTT.

The chain employs TRBV11-2 and TRBJ2-1; 8 bases are a match to TRBD1. Germline V CDR1 and CDR2: SGHAT, FQNNGV. V gave up 4 bases and J gave up 2 bases; unmatched junction bases: 7. The CDR3 sequence is 16 residues long. CDR3 in amino acids: CASSSGGVGTYNEQFF. CDR3 DNA sequence: TGTGCCAGCAGCTCAGGGGGCGTGGGAACCTACAATGAGCAGTTCTTC.

The J gene is TRBJ2-3, the V gene TRBV11-3, with D perhaps matching TRBD2 (6 bases). Trimming pared 3 bases from V and 1 base from J, leaving 11 bases between. The CDR3 covers 15 residues. CDR1 and CDR2 (germline): SGHNT, YENEEA. CDR3 bases: TGTGCCAGCAGCTTCCGGACGGGGGGCACAGATACGCAGTATTTT. This encodes CASSFRTGGTDTQYF. The full variable domain, its missing parts supplied by reference TRBV11-3 and TRBJ2-3, is EAGVVQSPRYKIIEKKQPVAFWCNPISGHNTLYWYLQNLGQGPELLIRYENEEAVDDSQLPKDRFSAERLKGVDSTLKIQPAELGDSAVYLCASSFRTGGTDTQYFGPGTRLTVL.

This chain joins TRBV7-8 and TRBJ1-1, with 7 bases aligning to TRBD1. The CDR3 extends over 15 amino acids. Germline V gene lookup returns CDR1 SGHVS and CDR2 FQNEAQ. With 2 bases clipped from V and 1 base from J, the junction kept 4 bases outside the gene matches. The CDR3 DNA sequence: TGTGCCAGCAGCTTATTCGACAGGGCGAACACTGAAGCTTTCTTT. This sequence encodes CASSLFDRANTEAFF.

The chain couples TRBV27 to TRBJ2-1; D ambiguous. The germline V gene has CDR1 MNHEY and CDR2 SMNVEV (reference sequence). V was trimmed by 10 bases and J by 2 bases, leaving 15 bases between them. This CDR3 has 14 amino acids. The CDR3 loop is CATGTPLPYNEQFF. The DNA of the CDR3 is TGTGCCACCGGAACACCGCTCCCCTACAATGAGCAGTTCTTC.

The chain is built from TRBV4-1 and TRBJ2-7, with no clear D. CDR1 MGHRA and CDR2 YSYEKL come from the germline V gene. Trimming took off 3 bases at V and 6 bases at J, with 9 bases between the two ends. The CDR3 covers 12 residues. The CDR3 loop reads CASSQIQSEQYF. The CDR3 DNA follows: TGCGCCAGCAGCCAGATACAGAGCGAGCAGTACTTC.

V usage is TRBV19 and J usage is TRBJ1-2; TRBD1 matches at 9 bases. This CDR3 has 14 residues. V was pared by 2 bases and J by 8 bases, with 6 bases of the junction left unmatched. Germline assignment: CDR1 LNHDA and CDR2 SQIVND (reference sequence). The CDR3 DNA reads TGTGCCAGTAGTATACTTGGGGACAGGGTCGGCTACACCTTC. Amino acid sequence: CASSILGDRVGYTF.

The chain is built from TRBV28 and TRBJ2-1, with TRBD1 matching 8 bases. The germline V gene encodes CDR1 MDHEN and CDR2 SYDVKM. The V gene end was trimmed by 5 bases and the J gene end by 0 bases; junction bases not matched to a gene: 6. The CDR3 has 16 amino acids. CDR3 loop: CASSPQGVYSYNEQFF. The CDR3 nucleotides are TGTGCCAGCAGTCCACAGGGGGTATACTCCTACAATGAGCAGTTCTTC.

The chain recombines TRBV10-3 with TRBJ1-3; no reliable D call. This CDR3 has 14 amino acids. The V and J ends lost 3 bases and 0 bases respectively, with 6 bases between them. CDR1 is ENHRY and CDR2 is SYGVKD in the germline V gene. DNA of the CDR3: TGTGCCATCAGTGATACATACTCTGGAAACACCATATATTTT. The encoded protein is CAISDTYSGNTIYF.

V usage is TRBV5-1 and J usage is TRBJ1-1; D is possibly TRBD1 (5 bases). Trimming took 2 bases from V and 1 from J, leaving 12 bases between them. Germline V lookup: CDR1 SGHRS, CDR2 YFSETQ. The CDR3 totals 15 residues. CDR3 region: CASSLGVSGNTEAFF. Written as DNA, the CDR3 is TGCGCCAGCAGCTTAGGGGTTTCAGGGAACACTGAAGCTTTCTTT.

The CDR3 nucleotides are TGCAGCGTACGCGACAGCTATGGCTACACCTTC. The encoded protein is CSVRDSYGYTF. The chain employs TRBV29-1 and TRBJ1-2; possibly TRBD1 for D (5 bases). The CDR3 has 11 amino acids. CDR1 is SQVTM, CDR2 ANQGSEA, per germline. Trimming removed 6 bases from V and 4 bases from J, with 9 bases in between.

The rearrangement links TRBV11-2 to TRBJ2-3; unclear D gene. Trimming took off 5 bases at V and 6 bases at J, with 12 bases between the two ends. Per germline, CDR1 SGHAT and CDR2 FQNNGV. CDR3 length: 13 residues. CDR3 in amino acids: CASSLLTMDTQYF. The CDR3 region has the DNA TGTGCCAGCAGCCTGTTAACCATGGATACGCAGTATTTT.

This rearrangement joins TRBV9 to TRBJ1-1, with D perhaps matching TRBD1 (6 bases). Germline CDR1 and CDR2: SGDLS and YYNGEE. Trimming removed 3 bases from V and 1 base from J, with 10 bases in between. This CDR3 is built from 14 residues. The CDR3 nucleotides read TGTGCCAGCAGCGAACAGGGTTCGAACACTGAAGCTTTCTTT. It specifies CASSEQGSNTEAFF.

V is TRBV5-4 and J is TRBJ1-1; 10 bases line up with TRBD1. From germline, CDR1 is SGHNT and CDR2 YYREEE (reference sequence). This CDR3 has 17 amino acids. V lost 2 bases to trimming and J lost 5 bases; unmatched junction nucleotides: 12. DNA of the CDR3: TGTGCCAGCAGCTTTTTTGACAGGGGGCGTCTGGGAACTGAAGCTTTCTTT. Protein product: CASSFFDRGRLGTEAFF.

V and J are TRBV7-9 and TRBJ2-2; no clear D. In germline, CDR1 is SEHNR, CDR2 FQNEAQ (reference sequence). The CDR3 totals 12 residues. V shed 9 bases and J shed 7 bases, with 12 bases lying between them. In nucleotides, the CDR3 is TGTGCCAGGTGGCCGCTCGGCGGGGAGCTGTTTTTT. Translation: CARWPLGGELFF.

This clone was counted a few times. Here the CDR3 reads CASSIGVSFAEAFF. The CDR3 region has the DNA TGTGCCAGTAGTATAGGCGTATCTTTCGCTGAAGCTTTCTTT. The J gene is TRBJ1-1, the V gene TRBV19, with no clear D. Germline assignment: CDR1 LNHDA and CDR2 SQIVND (reference sequence). Trimming cost V 1 base and J 6 bases, with 12 bases left between them. The length of the CDR3 is 14 residues.

The CDR3 sequence is CASSGLAGDQQFF. In nucleotides, the CDR3 is TGTGCCAGCAGTGGACTAGCGGGGGATCAGCAGTTCTTC. The chain recombines TRBV6-4 with TRBJ2-1; 12 nucleotides align to TRBD2. The germline CDR1 and CDR2 sequences are MRHNA and SNTAGT. V lost 4 bases to trimming and J lost 11 bases; unmatched junction nucleotides: 3. This CDR3 has 13 amino acids.

The chain recombines TRBV27 with TRBJ2-3; D possibly corresponds to TRBD2 (5 bases). In germline, CDR1 is MNHEY, CDR2 SMNVEV (reference sequence). The V end lost 4 bases, the J end lost 4 bases, and 12 bases lay between the germline ends. There are 14 residues in the CDR3. The CDR3 DNA follows: TGTGCCAGCAGTTACTGGGTCGGGGCAGATACGCAGTATTTT. Translation gives CASSYWVGADTQYF.

This clone appeared once. The rearrangement links TRBV29-1 to TRBJ1-2; D is possibly TRBD1 (5 bases). The CDR3 consists of 15 residues. V was pared by 3 bases and J by 5 bases, with 19 bases between. In germline, CDR1 is SQVTM, CDR2 ANQGSEA. This CDR3 reads CSVDDSPPLAYGYTF. The CDR3 bases are TGCAGCGTTGATGACAGCCCGCCCCTCGCTTATGGCTACACCTTC.

V and J are TRBV27 and TRBJ2-5, with 8 positions matching TRBD2. Germline CDR1 reads MNHEY; CDR2 reads SMNVEV (reference sequence). Unmatched junction bases numbered 10, after V lost 6 bases and J lost 4 bases. The CDR3 runs 15 residues. The CDR3 DNA follows: TGTGCCAGCAGCCCAGGGTCGGGGGGGCGAGAGACCCAGTACTTC. It is translated as CASSPGSGGRETQYF.

This clone was observed a single time. The V call is TRBV2, the J call TRBJ1-1, with no clear D. Germline loops: CDR1 SNHLY, CDR2 FYNNEI. V was pared by 10 bases and J by 0 bases, with 9 bases between. The CDR3 covers 12 residues. The CDR3 here is CATPSLNTEAFF. CDR3 bases: TGTGCCACCCCGAGTCTGAACACTGAAGCTTTCTTT.